This T cell receptor beta chain was sequenced in a study of blood T cell repertoires in COVID-19. CDR3 size: 15 residues. Germline V CDR1 and CDR2: MGHRA, YSYEKL. Trimming took 1 base from V and 9 from J, leaving 16 bases between them. Generated by immunoSEQ multiplex PCR, the TCRdb table keeps only in-frame clones and is missing some. This table holds approximately 46,000 clones, approximately 81% found once. The genes are TRBV4-1 and TRBJ2-1, with D possibly being TRBD2 (5 bases). The receptor's source is a woman aged 65 to 85 in a cohort sampled during active COVID-19. The sequenced sample consisted of peripheral blood. DNA of the CDR3: TGCGCCAGCAGCCAAGCTAGAGGGTCCTTCGGTGAGCAGTTCTTC. Translated: CASSQARGSFGEQFF.